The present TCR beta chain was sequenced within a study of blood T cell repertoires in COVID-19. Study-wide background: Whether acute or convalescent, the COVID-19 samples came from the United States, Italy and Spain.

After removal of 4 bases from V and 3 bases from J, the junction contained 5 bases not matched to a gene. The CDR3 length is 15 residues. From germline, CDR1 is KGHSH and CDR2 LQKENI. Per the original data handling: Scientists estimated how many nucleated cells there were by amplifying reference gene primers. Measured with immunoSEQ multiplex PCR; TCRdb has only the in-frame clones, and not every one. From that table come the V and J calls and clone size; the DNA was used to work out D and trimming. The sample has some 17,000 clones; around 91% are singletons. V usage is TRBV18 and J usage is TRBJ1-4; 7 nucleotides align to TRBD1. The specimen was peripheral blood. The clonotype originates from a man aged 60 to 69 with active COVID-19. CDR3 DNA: TGTGCCAGCTCACTAGGACAGGTGTCTAATGAAAAACTGTTTTTT. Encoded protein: CASSLGQVSNEKLFF.